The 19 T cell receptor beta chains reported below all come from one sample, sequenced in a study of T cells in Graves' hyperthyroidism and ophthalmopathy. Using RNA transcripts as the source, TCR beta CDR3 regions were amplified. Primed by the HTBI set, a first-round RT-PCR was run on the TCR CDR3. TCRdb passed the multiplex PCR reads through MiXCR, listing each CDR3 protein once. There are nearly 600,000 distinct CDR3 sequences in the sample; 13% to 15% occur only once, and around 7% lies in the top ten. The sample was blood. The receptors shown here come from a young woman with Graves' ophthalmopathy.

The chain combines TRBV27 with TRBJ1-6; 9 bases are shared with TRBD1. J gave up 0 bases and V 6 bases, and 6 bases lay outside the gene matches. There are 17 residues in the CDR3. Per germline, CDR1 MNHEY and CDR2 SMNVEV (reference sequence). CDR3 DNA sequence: TGTGCCAGCAGACCGCAGACAGGGGGCTCCTATAATTCACCCCTCCACTTT. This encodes CASRPQTGGSYNSPLHF.

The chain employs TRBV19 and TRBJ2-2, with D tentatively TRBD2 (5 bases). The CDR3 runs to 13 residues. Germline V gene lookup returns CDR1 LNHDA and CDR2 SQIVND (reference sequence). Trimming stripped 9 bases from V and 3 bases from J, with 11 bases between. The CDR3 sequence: CASPEADTGELFF. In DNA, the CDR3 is TGTGCCAGCCCGGAGGCGGACACCGGGGAGCTGTTTTTT.

The CDR3 bases are TGCAGTGCTAGATTGGGGGTAAGGAGCACAGATACGCAGTATTTT. It is translated as CSARLGVRSTDTQYF. V gene TRBV20-1 combines with J gene TRBJ2-3, with D perhaps assigned TRBD1 or TRBD2 (5 bases each). Per germline, CDR1 DFQATT and CDR2 SNEGSKA (reference sequence). The CDR3 is 15 amino acids. Trimming took 2 bases from V and 0 from J, leaving 12 bases between them.

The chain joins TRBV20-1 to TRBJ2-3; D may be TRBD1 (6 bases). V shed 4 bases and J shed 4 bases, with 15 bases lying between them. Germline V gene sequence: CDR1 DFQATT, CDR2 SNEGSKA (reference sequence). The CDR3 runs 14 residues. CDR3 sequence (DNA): TGCAGTGCTAAGACAGGTAGACCGCCAGATACGCAGTATTTT. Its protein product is CSAKTGRPPDTQYF.

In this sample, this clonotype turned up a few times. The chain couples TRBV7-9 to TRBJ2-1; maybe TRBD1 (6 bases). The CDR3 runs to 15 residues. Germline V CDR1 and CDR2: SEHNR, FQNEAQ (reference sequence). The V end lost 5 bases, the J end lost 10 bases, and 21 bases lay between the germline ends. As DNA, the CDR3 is TGTGCCAGCAGCCGAGGCTGGGCAGGGGTAGTCGAGCAGTTCTTC. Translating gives CASSRGWAGVVEQFF.

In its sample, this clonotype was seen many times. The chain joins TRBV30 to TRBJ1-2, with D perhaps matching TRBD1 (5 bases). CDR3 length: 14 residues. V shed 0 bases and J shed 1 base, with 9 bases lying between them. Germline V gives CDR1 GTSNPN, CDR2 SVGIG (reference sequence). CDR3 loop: CAWSVGTGNYGYTF. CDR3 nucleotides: TGTGCCTGGAGTGTCGGGACGGGTAACTATGGCTACACCTTC.

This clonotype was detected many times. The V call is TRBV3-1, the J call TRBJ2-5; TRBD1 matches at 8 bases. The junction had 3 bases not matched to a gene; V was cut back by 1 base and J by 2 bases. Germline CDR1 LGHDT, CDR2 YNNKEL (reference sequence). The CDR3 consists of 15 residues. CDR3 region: CASSQATGVQETQYF. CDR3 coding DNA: TGTGCCAGCAGCCAAGCGACAGGGGTTCAAGAGACCCAGTACTTC.

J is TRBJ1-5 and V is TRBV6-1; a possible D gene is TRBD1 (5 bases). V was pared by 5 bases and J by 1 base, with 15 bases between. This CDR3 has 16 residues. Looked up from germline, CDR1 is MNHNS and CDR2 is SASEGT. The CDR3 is CASSLRGLSSNQPQHF. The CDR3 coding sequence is TGTGCCAGCAGTCTTAGGGGTCTCTCGAGCAATCAGCCCCAGCATTTT.

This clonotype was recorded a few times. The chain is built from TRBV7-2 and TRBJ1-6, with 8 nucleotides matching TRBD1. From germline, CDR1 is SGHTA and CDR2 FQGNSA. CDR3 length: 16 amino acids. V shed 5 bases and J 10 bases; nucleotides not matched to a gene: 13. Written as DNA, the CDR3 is TGTGCCAGCAGCCTGACAGGGGAAGGGACCAAATCACCCCTCCACTTT. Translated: CASSLTGEGTKSPLHF.

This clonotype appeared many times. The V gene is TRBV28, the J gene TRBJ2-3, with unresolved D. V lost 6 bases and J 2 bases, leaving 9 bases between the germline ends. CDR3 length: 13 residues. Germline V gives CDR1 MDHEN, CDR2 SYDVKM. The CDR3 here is CASSPQDTDTQYF. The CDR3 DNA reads TGTGCCAGCAGCCCCCAGGACACAGATACGCAGTATTTT.

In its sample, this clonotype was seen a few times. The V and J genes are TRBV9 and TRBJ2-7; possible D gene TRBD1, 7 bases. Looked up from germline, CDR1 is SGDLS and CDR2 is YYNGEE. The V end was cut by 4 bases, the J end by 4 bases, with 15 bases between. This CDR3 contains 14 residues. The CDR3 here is CASSIGQDYYEQYF. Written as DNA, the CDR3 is TGTGCCAGCAGCATAGGACAGGACTATTACGAGCAGTACTTC.

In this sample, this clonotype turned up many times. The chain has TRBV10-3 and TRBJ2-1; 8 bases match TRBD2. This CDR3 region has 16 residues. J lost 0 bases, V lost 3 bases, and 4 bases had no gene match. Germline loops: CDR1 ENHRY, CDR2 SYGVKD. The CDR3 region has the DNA TGTGCCATCAGTGATAGAGGGACTAGCTCCTACAATGAGCAGTTCTTC. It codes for CAISDRGTSSYNEQFF.

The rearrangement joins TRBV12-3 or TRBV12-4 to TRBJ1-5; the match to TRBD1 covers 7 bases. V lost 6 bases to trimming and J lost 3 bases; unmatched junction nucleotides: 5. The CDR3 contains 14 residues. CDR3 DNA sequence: TGTGCCAGCAGACTGACAGGGAACAATCAGCCCCAGCATTTT. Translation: CASRLTGNNQPQHF.

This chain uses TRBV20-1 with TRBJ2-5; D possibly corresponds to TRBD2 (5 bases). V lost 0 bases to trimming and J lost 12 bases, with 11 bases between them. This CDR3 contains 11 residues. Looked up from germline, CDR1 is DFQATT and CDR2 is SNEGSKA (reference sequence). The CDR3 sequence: CSARDTEVEYF. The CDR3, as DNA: TGCAGTGCTAGAGATACGGAGGTGGAGTACTTC.

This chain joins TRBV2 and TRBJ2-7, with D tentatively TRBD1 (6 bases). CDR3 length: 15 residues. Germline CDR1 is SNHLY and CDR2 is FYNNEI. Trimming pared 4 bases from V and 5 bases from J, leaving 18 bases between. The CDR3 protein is CASSAPRGIRDEQYF. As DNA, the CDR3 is TGTGCCAGCAGTGCCCCTAGGGGGATCCGGGACGAGCAGTACTTC.

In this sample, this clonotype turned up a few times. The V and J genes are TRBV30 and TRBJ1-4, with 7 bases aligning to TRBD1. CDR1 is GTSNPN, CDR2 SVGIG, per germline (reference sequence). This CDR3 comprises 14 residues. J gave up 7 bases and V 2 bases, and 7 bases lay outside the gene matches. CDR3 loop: CAWSLGQGGEKLFF. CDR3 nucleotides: TGTGCCTGGAGTCTAGGGCAGGGGGGTGAAAAACTGTTTTTT.

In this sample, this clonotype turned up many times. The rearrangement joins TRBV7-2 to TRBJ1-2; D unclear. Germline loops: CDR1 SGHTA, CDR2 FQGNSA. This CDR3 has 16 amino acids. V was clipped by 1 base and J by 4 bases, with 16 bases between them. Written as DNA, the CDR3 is TGTGCCAGCAGCTTAGAGTCCGGGATCGTTGGCTATGGCTACACCTTC. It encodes CASSLESGIVGYGYTF.

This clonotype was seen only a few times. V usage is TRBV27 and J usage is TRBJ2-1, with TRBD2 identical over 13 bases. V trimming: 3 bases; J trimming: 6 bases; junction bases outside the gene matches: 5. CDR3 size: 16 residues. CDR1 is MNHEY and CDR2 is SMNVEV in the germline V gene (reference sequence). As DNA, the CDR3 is TGTGCCAGCAGTTTGCAACTAGCGGGAGGGCCCAATGAGCAGTTCTTC. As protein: CASSLQLAGGPNEQFF.

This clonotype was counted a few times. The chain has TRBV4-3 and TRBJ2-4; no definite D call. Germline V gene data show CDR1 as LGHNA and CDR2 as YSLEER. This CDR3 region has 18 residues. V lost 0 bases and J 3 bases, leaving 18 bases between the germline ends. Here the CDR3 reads CASSQDTGPIPSKNIQYF. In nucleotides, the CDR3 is TGCGCCAGCAGCCAAGATACTGGACCTATCCCCAGCAAAAACATTCAGTACTTC.